This TCR beta chain came from a study of blood T cell repertoires in COVID-19. Study background: Acute and convalescent COVID-19 specimens originated in the United States, Italy and Spain. The cDNA or gDNA used as material had been derived from T cells, B-cell-depleted T cells, or PBMCs.

CDR3 size: 16 residues. Germline V gene lookup returns CDR1 SEHNR and CDR2 FQNEAQ (reference sequence). V dropped 5 bases and J dropped 2; count of bases not matched to a gene: 6. Methods used by the authors: Reference gene primer amplification in the assay estimated nucleated cell counts. The table came from immunoSEQ multiplex PCR; TCRdb's copy has only in-frame clones and leaves some out. V and J calls and clone size are as listed in that table; D and trimming were resolved from the DNA. The sample holds approximately 220,000 clones, 65% to 85% seen once. Source material: peripheral blood. V usage is TRBV7-9 and J usage is TRBJ1-2; 12 bases align to TRBD1. The source of this sequence is a woman aged 50 to 65 with acute or convalescent COVID-19. This CDR3 is CASSPTGTGGNYGYTF. The CDR3 nucleotides are TGTGCCAGCAGCCCCACCGGGACAGGGGGCAACTATGGCTACACCTTC. The full variable domain, completed using reference TRBV7-9 and TRBJ1-2, is DTGVSQNPRHKITKRGQNVTFRCDPISEHNRLYWYRQTLGQGPEFLTYFQNEAQLEKSRLLSDRFSAERPKGSFSTLEIQRTEQGDSAMYLCASSPTGTGGNYGYTFGSGTRLTVV.